One and the same sample provided the 26 T cell receptor beta chains below, sequenced in a study of blood T cell repertoires in COVID-19. Some clones are missing from TCRdb's copy, which holds only in-frame ones; the method was immunoSEQ multiplex PCR. The sample lists about 150,000 clones, roughly 84% occurring once. The sample was PBMCs or T cells enriched from blood (not recorded which). These receptors all come from a woman aged 45 to 65 who had recovered from COVID-19.

The chain carries TRBV7-2 and TRBJ1-2; perhaps TRBD1 as D (6 bases). Trimming removed 1 base at V and 2 bases at J, with 11 bases between. The CDR3 has 15 residues. CDR1 SGHTA and CDR2 FQGNSA come from the germline V gene. CDR3 protein: CASSLEGHRNYGYTF. Written as DNA, the CDR3 is TGTGCCAGCAGCTTAGAGGGACACCGAAACTATGGCTACACCTTC. Full variable domain (outside the CDR3, taken from reference TRBV7-2 and TRBJ1-2): GAGVSQSPSNKVTEKGKDVELRCDPISGHTALYWYRQSLGQGLEFLIYFQGNSAPDKSGLPSDRFSAERTGGSVSTLTIQRTQQEDSAVYLCASSLEGHRNYGYTFGSGTRLTVV.

The chain uses TRBV19 and TRBJ2-2; the match to TRBD1 covers 11 bases. V shed 2 bases and J 4 bases; nucleotides not matched to a gene: 3. CDR3 length: 16 amino acids. The V gene's germline CDR1 is LNHDA and CDR2 SQIVND (reference sequence). The CDR3 sequence: CASSITGTGGTGELFF. CDR3 coding DNA: TGTGCCAGTAGTATAACCGGGACAGGGGGCACCGGGGAGCTGTTTTTT.

Only a few counts were recorded for this clone. The chain links TRBV7-6 to TRBJ2-7; 8 bases are shared with TRBD2. V lost 5 bases, J lost 5 bases, and 5 bases stayed unmatched. The CDR3 covers 13 residues. The V gene's germline CDR1 is SGHVS and CDR2 FNYEAQ. The CDR3 DNA follows: TGTGCCAGCAGCGGAGCGGGAGCTGACGAGCAGTACTTC. It yields the protein CASSGAGADEQYF.

This chain links TRBV2 with TRBJ2-2; 13 bases line up with TRBD2. The V gene's germline CDR1 is SNHLY and CDR2 FYNNEI. With 7 bases clipped from V and 4 bases from J, the junction kept 3 bases outside the gene matches. This CDR3 contains 15 residues. The CDR3 DNA follows: TGTGCCAGCAACGGACTAGCGGGAGTCACCGGGGAGCTGTTTTTT. Translation: CASNGLAGVTGELFF.

The V call is TRBV5-1, the J call TRBJ1-3; D unclear. The CDR3 is 16 residues long. V was trimmed by 4 bases and J by 2 bases, leaving 16 bases between them. Germline V gene lookup returns CDR1 SGHRS and CDR2 YFSETQ. The CDR3 nucleotides are TGCGCCAGCAGCCCGGAGATGGTTAGCGCTGGAAACACCATATATTTT. Residues: CASSPEMVSAGNTIYF.

The rearrangement joins TRBV27 to TRBJ2-1; 9 nucleotides match TRBD2. Losses at the gene ends were 8 bases for V and 6 bases for J; bases not matched to a gene: 8. The CDR3 sequence is 14 residues long. CDR1 MNHEY and CDR2 SMNVEV come from the germline V gene (reference sequence). The CDR3 sequence is CASFAGLASNEQFF. The CDR3 DNA follows: TGTGCCAGCTTTGCGGGACTAGCTAGCAATGAGCAGTTCTTC.

V and J are TRBV13 and TRBJ2-3; D ambiguous. This CDR3 comprises 15 residues. The V and J ends lost 6 bases and 1 base respectively, with 14 bases between them. Germline CDR1 and CDR2: PRHDT and FYEKMQ (reference sequence). The CDR3 is CASSPTGSGTDTQYF. The CDR3 DNA sequence: TGTGCCAGCAGTCCCACCGGGTCCGGCACAGATACGCAGTATTTT.

This rearrangement joins TRBV7-8 to TRBJ2-1, with a tentative D call TRBD1 (6 bases). Between the trimmed V and J ends, which lost 0 bases and 4 bases, there was a span of 13 bases. CDR3 length: 16 residues. From germline, CDR1 is SGHVS and CDR2 FQNEAQ. CDR3 protein: CASSLATGTRYNEQFF. Here the CDR3 DNA reads TGTGCCAGCAGCTTAGCGACCGGGACAAGGTACAATGAGCAGTTCTTC.

V usage is TRBV28 and J usage is TRBJ1-1; D is possibly TRBD1 (5 bases). Germline CDR1 MDHEN, CDR2 SYDVKM. This CDR3 has 14 residues. Trimming stripped 6 bases from V and 10 bases from J, with 21 bases between. The CDR3 reads CASRATGGVVVAFF. In nucleotides, the CDR3 is TGTGCCAGCAGGGCTACCGGAGGGGTGGTCGTAGCTTTCTTT.

The chain has TRBV2 and TRBJ2-7, with TRBD1 identical over 10 bases. There are 15 residues in the CDR3. CDR1 is SNHLY, CDR2 FYNNEI, per germline. V lost 4 bases and J lost 3; bases outside the gene matches: 6. CDR3 protein: CASSAETGGVYEQYF. CDR3 DNA: TGTGCCAGCAGTGCAGAGACAGGGGGCGTCTACGAGCAGTACTTC.

The chain carries TRBV5-1 and TRBJ1-5; D is perhaps TRBD1 (5 bases). This CDR3 is 13 amino acids long. V shed 4 bases and J shed 9 bases, with 14 bases lying between them. CDR1 and CDR2 (germline): SGHRS, YFSETQ. The CDR3 reads CASSLRGDSPQHF. The CDR3 nucleotides are TGCGCCAGCAGCCTACGGGGGGATTCGCCCCAGCATTTT. Looking up the rest from reference TRBV5-1 and TRBJ1-5 gives the full variable domain: KAGVTQTPRYLIKTRGQQVTLSCSPISGHRSVSWYQQTPGQGLQFLFEYFSETQRNKGNFPGRFSGRQFSNSRSEMNVSTLELGDSALYLCASSLRGDSPQHFGDGTRLSIL.

Only a few counts were recorded for this clone. Sequence at one end of the junction differs from germline and may be a read error. The genes are TRBV30 and TRBJ2-5, with a possible D match to TRBD1 (5 bases). This CDR3 has 12 residues. Per germline, CDR1 GTSNPN and CDR2 SVGIG (reference sequence). For the CDR3, the DNA is TGTGCCTGGAGTGGGACAAAGGAGAACCAGTACTTC. Translating it yields CAWSGTKENQYF.

The J gene is TRBJ1-6, the V gene TRBV7-8; TRBD1 is a possible D gene (5 bases). V lost 2 bases to trimming and J lost 7 bases, with 12 bases between them. The CDR3 has 15 amino acids. Germline V CDR1 and CDR2: SGHVS, FQNEAQ. The CDR3 region is CASSLPREYNSPLHF. The DNA of the CDR3 is TGTGCCAGCAGCTTACCCAGGGAATACAATTCACCCCTCCACTTT.

The DNA for the CDR3 is TGTGCCAGCAGTTTATTGGGGACAGGGTCGGCCGAGCAGTACTTC. Protein sequence: CASSLLGTGSAEQYF. This chain connects TRBV28 to TRBJ2-7; 9 nucleotides agree with TRBD1. Trimming removed 1 base from V and 6 bases from J; junction bases left unmatched: 7. Germline loops: CDR1 MDHEN, CDR2 SYDVKM. This CDR3 is built from 15 residues.

The chain links TRBV2 to TRBJ1-2; 9 bases map to TRBD1. Germline lookup yields CDR1 SNHLY and CDR2 FYNNEI. J was trimmed by 4 bases and V by 4 bases; bases with no gene match: 4. The CDR3 extends over 14 amino acids. The CDR3 is CASSGTGGGYGYTF. The CDR3 region has the DNA TGTGCCAGCAGTGGCACAGGGGGCGGCTATGGCTACACCTTC.

The chain joins TRBV2 to TRBJ2-2, with TRBD1 identical over 7 bases. The CDR3 is 13 amino acids. The ends lost 7 bases at V and 6 bases at J; junction bases unmatched: 5. The germline gives CDR1 SNHLY, CDR2 FYNNEI. CDR3 bases: TGTGCCAGCACGACAGGGTTGGCCGGGGAGCTGTTTTTT. Encoded protein: CASTTGLAGELFF.

The chain links TRBV14 to TRBJ2-7; the D gene is possibly TRBD1 (6 bases). Trimming shortened V by 1 base and J by 5 bases, and 15 bases separated the two germline ends. This CDR3 is built from 15 residues. Germline V gene lookup returns CDR1 SGHDN and CDR2 FVKESK. CDR3 residues: CASSQGPQGVNEQYF. In DNA, the CDR3 is TGTGCCAGCAGCCAAGGTCCACAGGGCGTCAACGAGCAGTACTTC.

The chain uses TRBV29-1 and TRBJ2-7; 12 bases align to TRBD2. The CDR3 has 12 residues. Per germline, CDR1 SQVTM and CDR2 ANQGSEA. After removal of 7 bases from V and 5 bases from J, the junction contained 3 bases not matched to a gene. CDR3: CSAGLAGDEQYF. The CDR3 nucleotides read TGCAGCGCGGGACTAGCGGGCGACGAGCAGTACTTC.

This chain links TRBV7-9 with TRBJ2-7; TRBD2 agrees at 9 bases. CDR1 and CDR2 from the germline V gene are SEHNR and FQNEAQ (reference sequence). This CDR3 has 18 residues. Trimming cost V 4 bases and J 1 base; bases outside gene matches: 14. The CDR3 sequence is CASSSTLRTSALSYEQYF. The CDR3 DNA reads TGTGCCAGCAGCTCGACACTGCGGACTAGCGCCCTATCCTACGAGCAGTACTTC.

V is TRBV25-1 and J is TRBJ2-7, with TRBD1 matching 10 bases. Germline V gene sequence: CDR1 MGHDK, CDR2 SYGVNS. This CDR3 spans 17 amino acids. V dropped 1 base and J dropped 5; count of bases not matched to a gene: 11. CDR3 protein: CASSEWGGSTGGHEQYF. The CDR3 coding sequence is TGTGCCAGCAGTGAATGGGGCGGGTCGACAGGGGGCCACGAGCAGTACTTC.

The V call is TRBV2, the J call TRBJ2-1, with TRBD2 matching over 9 bases. This CDR3 contains 15 residues. The V gene end was trimmed by 6 bases and the J gene end by 10 bases; junction bases not matched to a gene: 13. Germline V CDR1 and CDR2: SNHLY, FYNNEI. This CDR3 reads CASRASSGRFEEQFF. The CDR3 bases are TGTGCCAGCAGGGCCTCGAGCGGGAGGTTTGAGGAGCAGTTCTTC. The complete variable domain, with remaining parts taken from reference TRBV2 and TRBJ2-1, reads EPEVTQTPSHQVTQMGQEVILRCVPISNHLYFYWYRQILGQKVEFLVSFYNNEISEKSEIFDDQFSVERPDGSNFTLKIRSTKLEDSAMYFCASRASSGRFEEQFFGPGTRLTVL.

The J gene is TRBJ2-1, the V gene TRBV13; 11 bases agree with TRBD2. The CDR3 runs 18 residues. The germline CDR1 and CDR2 sequences are PRHDT and FYEKMQ (reference sequence). V shed 3 bases, J shed 0 bases, and the junction held 7 bases outside the gene matches. CDR3 loop: CASSLGLAEWSSYNEQFF. Here the CDR3 DNA reads TGTGCCAGCAGCTTGGGACTAGCGGAATGGAGCTCCTACAATGAGCAGTTCTTC. Filled out from reference TRBV13 and TRBJ2-1, the complete variable domain reads AAGVIQSPRHLIKEKRETATLKCYPIPRHDTVYWYQQGPGQDPQFLISFYEKMQSDKGSIPDRFSAQQFSDYHSELNMSSLELGDSALYFCASSLGLAEWSSYNEQFFGPGTRLTVL.

This chain links TRBV30 with TRBJ1-5, with TRBD1 as a possible D gene (6 bases). The CDR3 totals 16 residues. The germline V and J ends were trimmed by 0 bases and 0 bases, with 12 bases remaining between them. CDR1 is GTSNPN and CDR2 is SVGIG in the germline V gene (reference sequence). In DNA form, the CDR3 reads TGTGCCTGGAGTGTAGGGGGAGCTCTTAGCAATCAGCCCCAGCATTTT. Protein product: CAWSVGGALSNQPQHF.

The chain couples TRBV18 to TRBJ1-3; D gene uncertain. The V gene lost 5 bases and the J gene lost 4 bases, with 15 bases spanning the gap. Looked up from germline, CDR1 is KGHSH and CDR2 is LQKENI. This CDR3 region has 15 residues. CDR3 sequence: CASSASGILGNTIYF. The CDR3 DNA follows: TGTGCCAGCTCAGCCTCGGGAATCCTCGGAAACACCATATATTTT.

V and J are TRBV12-3 or TRBV12-4 and TRBJ1-1; no definite D call. The CDR3 sequence is 13 residues long. Trimming removed 3 bases at V and 1 base at J, with 6 bases between. The CDR3, as DNA: TGTGCCAGCAGTTTTCGTCGGAACACTGAAGCTTTCTTT. Its protein product is CASSFRRNTEAFF.

V is TRBV11-3 and J is TRBJ2-7, with 16 bases matching TRBD2. Per germline, CDR1 SGHNT and CDR2 YENEEA. V lost 5 bases, J lost 7 bases, and 5 bases stayed unmatched. The CDR3 is made up of 15 amino acids. The CDR3 reads CASSKGLAGGREQYF. The CDR3 DNA is TGTGCCAGCAGCAAGGGACTAGCGGGAGGGCGGGAGCAGTACTTC.